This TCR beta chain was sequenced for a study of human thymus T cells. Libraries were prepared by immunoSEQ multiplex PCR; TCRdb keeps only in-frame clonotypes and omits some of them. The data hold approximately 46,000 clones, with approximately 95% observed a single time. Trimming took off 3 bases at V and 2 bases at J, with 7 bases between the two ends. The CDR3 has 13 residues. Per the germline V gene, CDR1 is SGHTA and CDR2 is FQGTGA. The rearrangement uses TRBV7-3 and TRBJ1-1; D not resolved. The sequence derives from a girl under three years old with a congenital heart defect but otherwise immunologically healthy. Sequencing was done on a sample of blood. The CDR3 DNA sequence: TGTGCCAGCAGCTTGACGGCAAACACTGAAGCTTTCTTT. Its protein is CASSLTANTEAFF.